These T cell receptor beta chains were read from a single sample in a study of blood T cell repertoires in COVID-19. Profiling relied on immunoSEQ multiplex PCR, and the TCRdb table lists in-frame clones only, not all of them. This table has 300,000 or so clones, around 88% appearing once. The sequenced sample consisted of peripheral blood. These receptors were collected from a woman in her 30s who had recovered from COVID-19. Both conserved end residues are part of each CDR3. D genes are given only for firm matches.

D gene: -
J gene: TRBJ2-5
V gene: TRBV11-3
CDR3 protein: CASSLVYGPHEETQYF
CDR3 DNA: TGTGCCAGCAGCCTGGTCTATGGGCCCCACGAGGAGACCCAGTACTTC

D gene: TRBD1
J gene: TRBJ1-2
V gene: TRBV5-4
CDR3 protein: CASSPEGASYGYTF
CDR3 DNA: TGTGCCAGCAGTCCCGAGGGGGCCAGTTATGGCTACACCTTC

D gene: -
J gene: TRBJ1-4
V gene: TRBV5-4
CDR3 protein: CASSVGGSNEKLFF
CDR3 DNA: TGTGCCAGCAGCGTCGGGGGGAGCAATGAAAAACTGTTTTTT

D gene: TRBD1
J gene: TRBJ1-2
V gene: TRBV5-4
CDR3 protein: CASSLRNLGQRDGYTF
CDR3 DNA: TGTGCCAGCAGCTTGCGAAACCTGGGACAGAGGGACGGCTACACCTTC

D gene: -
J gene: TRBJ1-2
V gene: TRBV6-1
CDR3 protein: CASSDRGLFSYGYTF
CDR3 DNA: TGTGCCAGCAGTGACCGGGGTTTATTTAGCTATGGCTACACCTTC

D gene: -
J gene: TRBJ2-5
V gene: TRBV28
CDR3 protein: CASSLRLAQETQYF
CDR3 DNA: TGTGCCAGCAGTTTACGGCTAGCGCAAGAGACCCAGTACTTC

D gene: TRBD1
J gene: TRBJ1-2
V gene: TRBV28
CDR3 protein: CASSFRGNYGYTF
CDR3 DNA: TGTGCCAGCAGTTTCAGGGGGAACTATGGCTACACCTTC

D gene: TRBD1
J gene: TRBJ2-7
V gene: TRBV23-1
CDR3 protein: CASSHSGTGAPYEQYF
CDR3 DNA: TGCGCCAGCAGTCACTCCGGGACAGGGGCACCCTACGAGCAGTACTTC

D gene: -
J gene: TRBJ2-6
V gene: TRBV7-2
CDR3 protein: CASSLTVRISGANVLTF
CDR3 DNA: TGTGCCAGCAGCTTAACGGTCAGGATCTCTGGGGCCAACGTCCTGACTTTC

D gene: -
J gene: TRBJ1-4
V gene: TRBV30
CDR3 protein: CAWSVPDYATNEKLFF
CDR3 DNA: TGTGCCTGGAGTGTACCAGACTATGCAACTAATGAAAAACTGTTTTTT

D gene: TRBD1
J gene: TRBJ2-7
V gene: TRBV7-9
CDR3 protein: CASSWDSSYEQYF
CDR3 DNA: TGTGCCAGCAGTTGGGACAGCTCCTACGAGCAGTACTTC

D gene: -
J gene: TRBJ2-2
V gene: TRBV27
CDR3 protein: CASSSPDRNTGELFF
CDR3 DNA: TGTGCCAGCAGTTCACCGGACAGGAACACCGGGGAGCTGTTTTTT

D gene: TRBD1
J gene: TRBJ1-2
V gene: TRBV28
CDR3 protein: CASSNPLGQGLYGYTF
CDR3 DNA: TGTGCCAGCAGTAATCCCCTGGGACAGGGGCTTTATGGCTACACCTTC